This T cell receptor (beta chain) was captured in a study of graft-versus-host responses after intestinal transplantation. Study results and caveats: Some patients had graft-donor T cell macrochimerism, and their allografts showed high graft-versus-host to host-versus-graft clonal ratios. Peak GvH clone levels in circulation were associated with early post-transplant HvG declines.

Produced via immunoSEQ multiplex PCR; TCRdb's table is partial and in-frame only. Of around 50,000 clones listed, roughly 84% are singletons. Germline CDR1 reads SGHTA; CDR2 reads FQGNSA. Unmatched junction bases numbered 12, after V lost 0 bases and J lost 4 bases. This CDR3 comprises 19 residues. Turning to this clone: Its antigen remains unidentified.

The V gene is TRBV7-2, the J gene TRBJ2-1; 10 positions agree with TRBD2. The sequencing used unstimulated CD4+ T cells sorted from spleen or lymph node cells, collected before transplant. The sequence was collected from a human donor who was the organ donor for an intestinal transplant. The CDR3 loop reads CASSLAAGGLAYNYNEQFF. CDR3 nucleotide sequence: TGTGCCAGCAGCTTAGCGGCGGGGGGACTAGCGTACAATTACAATGAGCAGTTCTTC. The full variable domain, completed using reference TRBV7-2 and TRBJ2-1, is GAGVSQSPSNKVTEKGKDVELRCDPISGHTALYWYRQSLGQGLEFLIYFQGNSAPDKSGLPSDRFSAERTGGSVSTLTIQRTQQEDSAVYLCASSLAAGGLAYNYNEQFFGPGTRLTVL.